The next 30 T cell receptor beta chains were all read from a single sample in a study of cytomegalovirus exposure and HLA in healthy donors. The PCR had 60 Vbeta and 13 Jbeta primers. TCRdb's table, derived via immunoSEQ multiplex PCR, lists solely in-frame clones and lacks some. This table has more than 80,000 clones, about 81% appearing once. Material for sequencing was PBMCs. The receptors here all came from a woman aged 40 to 55 in good health and CMV-seropositive.

V is TRBV2 and J is TRBJ1-4; D unclear. The CDR3 runs to 18 residues. V shed 2 bases and J shed 7 bases, with 23 bases lying between them. Germline V gene data show CDR1 as SNHLY and CDR2 as FYNNEI. CDR3 sequence (DNA): TGTGCCAGCAGTGAAAGCATCCTCCACGGGAGGGATTCTGAAAAACTGTTTTTT. It is translated as CASSESILHGRDSEKLFF.

This chain uses TRBV7-9 with TRBJ2-3, with TRBD2 as a possible D gene (6 bases). Trimming left V 6 bases short and J 5 bases short, with 12 bases between. The CDR3 is 13 residues long. Per the germline V gene, CDR1 is SEHNR and CDR2 is FQNEAQ (reference sequence). CDR3 sequence (DNA): TGTGCCAGCAGATACGGGGGTGGAGATACGCAGTATTTT. Amino acid sequence: CASRYGGGDTQYF.

The rearrangement joins TRBV7-9 to TRBJ2-5, with 12 positions matching TRBD2. V was clipped by 2 bases and J by 5 bases; unmatched bases: 3. Germline-derived CDR1 and CDR2 are SEHNR and FQNEAQ (reference sequence). CDR3 length equals 15 residues. CDR3 nucleotides: TGTGCCAGCAGCTTAAGTCTAGCGGGGGGGGAGACCCAGTACTTC. Translation: CASSLSLAGGETQYF.

The rearrangement joins TRBV6-5 to TRBJ2-5; a weak D match, TRBD2 (5 bases). The V end lost 2 bases, the J end lost 2 bases, and 6 bases lay between the germline ends. CDR3 length: 13 residues. Germline assignment: CDR1 MNHEY and CDR2 SVGAGI. The CDR3 sequence: CASSYRTQETQYF. CDR3 bases: TGTGCCAGCAGTTACAGGACTCAAGAGACCCAGTACTTC.

The V and J genes are TRBV5-1 and TRBJ1-2, with D tentatively TRBD1 (5 bases). The CDR3 covers 14 residues. Germline CDR1 SGHRS, CDR2 YFSETQ. Trimming stripped 5 bases from V and 6 bases from J, with 17 bases between. The CDR3 DNA reads TGCGCCAGCAGGTACACTACCGGGGGTCATGGCTACACCTTC. Encoded protein: CASRYTTGGHGYTF.

The V call is TRBV15, the J call TRBJ2-7; 9 bases are a match to TRBD1. V lost 2 bases, J lost 6 bases, and 5 bases stayed unmatched. Looked up from germline, CDR1 is LNHNV and CDR2 is YYDKDF (reference sequence). CDR3 size: 14 residues. CDR3 in DNA: TGTGCCACCAGCAGATCCGGGACAGGGACCGAGCAGTACTTC. As protein: CATSRSGTGTEQYF. The complete variable domain, with remaining parts taken from reference TRBV15 and TRBJ2-7, reads DAMVIQNPRYQVTQFGKPVTLSCSQTLNHNVMYWYQQKSSQAPKLLFHYYDKDFNNEADTPDNFQSRRPNTSFCFLDIRSPGLGDTAMYLCATSRSGTGTEQYFGPGTRLTVT.

This clone has only one observation. The chain employs TRBV5-1 and TRBJ2-7, with TRBD2 matching over 8 bases. The CDR3 is 16 residues long. CDR1 SGHRS and CDR2 YFSETQ come from the germline V gene. V dropped 3 bases and J dropped 0; count of bases not matched to a gene: 8. CDR3 region: CASSSLAGGSSYEQYF. CDR3 DNA sequence: TGCGCCAGCAGCTCCTTGGCGGGAGGCTCCTCCTACGAGCAGTACTTC.

The chain uses TRBV7-2 and TRBJ2-5; D possibly corresponds to TRBD2 (5 bases). The closer fit of TRBJ2-7 to the DNA end suggests the J call may be wrong. Germline V gives CDR1 SGHTA, CDR2 FQGNSA. This CDR3 comprises 13 residues. The DNA for the CDR3 is TGTGCCAGCAGCCAAGACTACGGCGGCGAGCAGTACTTC. This gives the protein CASSQDYGGEQYF.

The chain joins TRBV4-1 to TRBJ2-3; 12 bases are a match to TRBD2. Germline V gene data show CDR1 as MGHRA and CDR2 as YSYEKL. V lost 2 bases, J lost 8 bases, and 8 bases stayed unmatched. The CDR3 covers 16 residues. The CDR3: CASSQHSGGLAGTQYF. CDR3 coding DNA: TGCGCCAGCAGCCAACATAGCGGGGGACTAGCGGGTACGCAGTATTTT.

V is TRBV6-1 and J is TRBJ2-7; 7 bases agree with TRBD2. In germline, CDR1 is MNHNS, CDR2 SASEGT. V was clipped by 4 bases and J by 6 bases; unmatched bases: 15. The CDR3 loop spans 16 amino acids. CDR3 coding DNA: TGTGCCAGCAGTGGGGGGGAGAGCGCGGGAGTAAGCGAGCAGTACTTC. The encoded protein is CASSGGESAGVSEQYF.

The chain joins TRBV27 to TRBJ2-3, with D unclear. CDR3 length equals 15 residues. Germline-derived CDR1 and CDR2 are MNHEY and SMNVEV (reference sequence). V was trimmed by 8 bases and J by 0 bases, leaving 15 bases between them. The CDR3 loop is CASAPSWASTDTQYF. CDR3 in DNA: TGTGCCAGCGCGCCCTCATGGGCTAGCACAGATACGCAGTATTTT.

The J gene is TRBJ1-1, the V gene TRBV6-4; D is possibly TRBD1 (5 bases). This CDR3 has 16 residues. Between the trimmed V and J ends, which lost 3 bases and 1 base, there was a span of 15 bases. Germline V gene data show CDR1 as MRHNA and CDR2 as SNTAGT. The CDR3 here is CASSETPDGQNTEAFF. The CDR3 DNA is TGTGCCAGCAGTGAAACGCCGGACGGACAGAACACTGAAGCTTTCTTT.

The CDR3 loop is CASSPAAGTVARVYGYTF. Written as DNA, the CDR3 is TGTGCCAGCTCACCAGCGGCCGGGACTGTGGCCCGGGTCTATGGCTACACCTTC. The chain joins TRBV18 to TRBJ1-2; possible D gene TRBD1, 5 bases. V was pared by 2 bases and J by 4 bases, with 23 bases between. Germline V CDR1 and CDR2: KGHSH, LQKENI. This CDR3 spans 18 amino acids.

The gene calls are TRBV10-2 and TRBJ2-3, with D possibly TRBD2 on 5 matching bases. Trimming cost V 7 bases and J 0 bases, with 17 bases left between them. Germline assignment: CDR1 WSHSY and CDR2 SAAADI. This CDR3 is built from 16 residues. The CDR3 nucleotides are TGCGCCAGCAAGGCTCGGGCGGGTACTAGCACAGATACGCAGTATTTT. Its translation is CASKARAGTSTDTQYF.

The chain uses TRBV27 and TRBJ2-1; 9 bases agree with TRBD2. Germline CDR1 reads MNHEY; CDR2 reads SMNVEV (reference sequence). Trimming cost V 3 bases and J 4 bases; bases outside gene matches: 13. The CDR3 loop spans 18 amino acids. Here the CDR3 reads CASSFYPISGSWYNEQFF. DNA for the CDR3: TGTGCCAGCAGTTTCTACCCGATTAGCGGGAGTTGGTACAATGAGCAGTTCTTC.

This clone was found many times. This rearrangement joins TRBV6-5 to TRBJ2-1; D may be TRBD2 (6 bases). This CDR3 has 15 amino acids. Trimming removed 2 bases from V and 4 bases from J, with 12 bases in between. Germline CDR1 and CDR2: MNHEY and SVGAGI. The CDR3 region is CASSYDSGTYNEQFF. For the CDR3, the DNA is TGTGCCAGCAGTTACGATAGCGGAACGTACAATGAGCAGTTCTTC.

The chain has TRBV29-1 and TRBJ2-3; D gene unclear. The CDR3 has 15 amino acids. Deletions cut 7 bases from V and 6 bases from J, with 23 bases between. Germline CDR1 and CDR2: SQVTM and ANQGSEA. CDR3 loop: CSGAMGYTPADTQYF. The CDR3 bases are TGCAGCGGCGCTATGGGCTATACCCCCGCGGATACGCAGTATTTT.

The rearrangement links TRBV6-6 to TRBJ2-7, with 12 bases matching TRBD2. Germline loops: CDR1 MNHNY, CDR2 SVGAGI (reference sequence). The CDR3 is made up of 14 amino acids. V was pared by 6 bases and J by 6 bases, with 6 bases of the junction left unmatched. CDR3 in DNA: TGTGCCAGCAGCTTGACTAGCGGGAGTCGCGAGCAGTACTTC. Translating it yields CASSLTSGSREQYF.

CDR3 DNA: TGTGCCAGCAGCGACGCACCGGGACAGGGGTGGGAGACCCAGTACTTC. Translated: CASSDAPGQGWETQYF. This chain connects TRBV5-4 to TRBJ2-5, with 10 bases that match TRBD1. CDR3 length equals 16 residues. V lost 4 bases to trimming and J lost 5 bases; unmatched junction nucleotides: 11. Per the germline V gene, CDR1 is SGHNT and CDR2 is YYREEE (reference sequence).

This chain joins TRBV5-4 and TRBJ2-7; the match to TRBD2 covers 12 bases. The CDR3 spans 16 residues. Germline CDR1 and CDR2: SGHNT and YYREEE (reference sequence). Trimming at V came to 0 bases and at J to 7 bases, leaving 8 bases not matched to a gene. As DNA, the CDR3 is TGTGCCAGCAGCTTGGAGGCTAGCGGGAGGGCCCGAGAGCAGTACTTC. Encoded protein: CASSLEASGRAREQYF.

The rearrangement uses TRBV30 and TRBJ2-7; tentatively, D is TRBD2 (6 bases). The CDR3 sequence is 15 residues long. V was clipped by 0 bases and J by 2 bases, with 14 bases between them. Germline-derived CDR1 and CDR2 are GTSNPN and SVGIG (reference sequence). The CDR3 region has the DNA TGTGCCTGGAGTGTGGAGGGGACGATCACCTACGAGCAGTACTTC. Protein: CAWSVEGTITYEQYF. Together with reference TRBV30 and TRBJ2-7, the CDR3 gives the full variable domain: SQTIHQWPATLVQPVGSPLSLECTVEGTSNPNLYWYRQAAGRGLQLLFYSVGIGQISSEVPQNLSASRPQDRQFILSSKKLLLSDSGFYLCAWSVEGTITYEQYFGPGTRLTVT.

The chain uses TRBV13 and TRBJ2-1; 7 bases line up with TRBD2. This CDR3 has 15 amino acids. Germline CDR1 is PRHDT and CDR2 is FYEKMQ (reference sequence). V was clipped by 4 bases and J by 9 bases; unmatched bases: 12. The CDR3 reads CASSSSSREGREQFF. The CDR3 bases are TGTGCCAGCAGCTCGTCTAGTAGGGAGGGTCGTGAGCAGTTCTTC.

This clone was seen a few times. This rearrangement joins TRBV7-3 to TRBJ2-1, with 7 bases matching TRBD2. Germline CDR1 is SGHTA and CDR2 is FQGTGA. This CDR3 has 15 amino acids. Trimming took 2 bases from V and 4 from J; bases not matched to a gene: 5. The CDR3 sequence: CASSLGRESYNEQFF. CDR3 nucleotides: TGTGCCAGCAGCTTAGGGCGGGAGTCGTACAATGAGCAGTTCTTC.

The chain carries TRBV14 and TRBJ2-1; 8 positions match TRBD2. This CDR3 has 15 residues. CDR1 and CDR2 from the germline V gene are SGHDN and FVKESK. V lost 1 base, J lost 4 bases, and 3 bases stayed unmatched. This CDR3 is CASSQVAGGYNEQFF. CDR3 in DNA: TGTGCCAGCAGCCAAGTGGCGGGAGGATACAATGAGCAGTTCTTC.

This clone was seen just once. The genes are TRBV6-1 and TRBJ1-2; tentatively, D is TRBD1 (6 bases). The V gene lost 1 base and the J gene lost 4 bases, with 16 bases spanning the gap. The CDR3 is 16 amino acids. Germline V gene lookup returns CDR1 MNHNS and CDR2 SASEGT. The CDR3 sequence is CASSEVIGQSSYGYTF. In DNA, the CDR3 is TGTGCCAGCAGTGAAGTCATTGGACAGAGCAGCTATGGCTACACCTTC.

The chain has TRBV11-2 and TRBJ1-1; the D is unclear. CDR1 SGHAT and CDR2 FQNNGV come from the germline V gene. V was cut by 5 bases and J by 0 bases, with 16 bases left in between. This CDR3 contains 16 residues. This CDR3 is CASSPLPTELNTEAFF. The CDR3 DNA sequence: TGTGCCAGCAGCCCCCTCCCAACAGAATTGAACACTGAAGCTTTCTTT.

CDR3 region: CASRGLSGATGELFF. In nucleotides, the CDR3 is TGTGCCAGCAGGGGACTCAGCGGGGCCACCGGGGAGCTGTTTTTT. The V gene is TRBV2, the J gene TRBJ2-2; 7 nucleotides agree with TRBD2. This CDR3 has 15 amino acids. Germline V gene sequence: CDR1 SNHLY, CDR2 FYNNEI. Trimming removed 6 bases from V and 4 bases from J; junction bases left unmatched: 8.

The chain uses TRBV5-1 and TRBJ2-1; 7 nucleotides agree with TRBD2. CDR3 size: 16 residues. Trimming at V came to 0 bases and at J to 7 bases, leaving 10 bases not matched to a gene. Germline V gene data show CDR1 as SGHRS and CDR2 as YFSETQ. The chain's CDR3 is CASSLGSRESGNEQFF. CDR3 nucleotides: TGCGCCAGCAGCTTGGGGTCGCGGGAGTCTGGAAATGAGCAGTTCTTC.

The genes are TRBV7-2 and TRBJ1-1; 7 nucleotides align to TRBD1. The CDR3 totals 15 residues. The V gene's germline CDR1 is SGHTA and CDR2 FQGNSA. The V and J ends lost 5 bases and 1 base, in that order; junction bases with no gene match: 7. CDR3 coding DNA: TGTGCCAGCAGCCAGACAGGGACCCAGAACACTGAAGCTTTCTTT. This sequence encodes CASSQTGTQNTEAFF.

This clone was seen only once. The chain links TRBV2 to TRBJ1-3, with D maybe TRBD1 (6 bases). CDR1 and CDR2 from the germline V gene are SNHLY and FYNNEI. The CDR3 loop spans 12 amino acids. V lost 6 bases and J 12 bases, leaving 15 bases between the germline ends. CDR3 nucleotide sequence: TGTGCCAGCAGCGAACAGGGAGGTCTCATATATTTT. Translated, it gives CASSEQGGLIYF.